What follows are 30 T cell receptor beta chains derived from one specimen sequenced in a study of T cells in Graves' hyperthyroidism and ophthalmopathy. RNA transcripts were the template for amplifying TCR beta CDR3 regions. In the first-round RT-PCR of the TCR CDR3, the HTBI primer set was used. TCRdb re-derived calls from the multiplex PCR reads in MiXCR, one entry per CDR3 protein. Among almost 600,000 distinct CDR3 sequences listed, about 15% were seen once. The sample was blood. These receptors were taken from a woman aged 25-40 years with Graves' hyperthyroidism that later progressed to Graves' ophthalmopathy.

This clonotype was seen ten or more times. The rearrangement links TRBV20-1 to TRBJ2-1, with 12 positions matching TRBD2. Germline values: CDR1 DFQATT, CDR2 SNEGSKA (reference sequence). The CDR3 contains 15 residues. V was clipped by 3 bases and J by 4 bases; unmatched bases: 4. The CDR3 reads CSARPGTSGYNEQFF. CDR3 nucleotide sequence: TGCAGTGCTAGGCCCGGGACTAGCGGGTACAATGAGCAGTTCTTC.

Note on this clonotype: This clone may be a read error of a much larger clone one base away. The chain recombines TRBV19 with TRBJ1-1, with D possibly matching TRBD1 (6 bases). Per germline, CDR1 LNHDA and CDR2 SQIVND (reference sequence). The CDR3 length is 14 residues. The CDR3 DNA reads TGTACCAGTAGCCGCCGGGACAAGCAACCTGAAGCTTTCTTT. It encodes CTSSRRDKQPEAFF. Looking up the rest from reference TRBV19 and TRBJ1-1 gives the full variable domain: DGGITQSPKYLFRKEGQNVTLSCEQNLNHDAMYWYRQDPGQGLRLIYYSQIVNDFQKGDIAEGYSVSREKKESFPLTVTSAQKNPTAFYLCTSSRRDKQPEAFFGQGTRLTVV.

Notes on this clonotype: No conserved phenylalanine or tryptophan is present at the end of the CDR3, so a read error is the likely explanation. The rearrangement joins TRBV6-5 to TRBJ2-3; D remains unclear. Germline assignment: CDR1 MNHEY and CDR2 SVGAGI. V lost 0 bases, J lost 1 base, and 8 bases lay in between. CDR3 length equals 15 residues. CDR3 sequence (DNA): TGTGCCAGCAGTTACTCCAGGCAAGGCACAGATACGCAGTATTGT. Protein: CASSYSRQGTDTQYC.

This clonotype occurred a few times. The V call is TRBV13, the J call TRBJ2-5, with 10 bases that match TRBD2. The junction had 17 bases not matched to a gene; V was cut back by 5 bases and J by 2 bases. The germline CDR1 and CDR2 sequences are PRHDT and FYEKMQ (reference sequence). This CDR3 region has 19 residues. CDR3 residues: CASSPPPLMTTSGQETQYF. CDR3 DNA sequence: TGTGCCAGCAGCCCCCCCCCGCTTATGACGACTAGCGGGCAAGAGACCCAGTACTTC. The variable domain in full, completed from reference TRBV13 and TRBJ2-5, reads AAGVIQSPRHLIKEKRETATLKCYPIPRHDTVYWYQQGPGQDPQFLISFYEKMQSDKGSIPDRFSAQQFSDYHSELNMSSLELGDSALYFCASSPPPLMTTSGQETQYFGPGTRLLVL.

This clonotype was seen many times. The rearrangement joins TRBV2 to TRBJ2-3; 9 bases are shared with TRBD1. The CDR3 loop spans 15 amino acids. V was clipped by 5 bases and J by 4 bases; unmatched bases: 7. Germline V gives CDR1 SNHLY, CDR2 FYNNEI. The CDR3 protein is CASSRQGEGADTQYF. CDR3 sequence (DNA): TGTGCCAGCAGTAGACAGGGGGAAGGGGCAGATACGCAGTATTTT.

This clonotype showed up just a few times. The genes are TRBV18 and TRBJ2-1; 8 nucleotides agree with TRBD2. CDR1 is KGHSH and CDR2 is LQKENI in the germline V gene. V was pared by 3 bases and J by 4 bases, with 11 bases of the junction left unmatched. There are 17 residues in the CDR3. The CDR3, as DNA: TGTGCCAGCTCACCTCCATTGACTAGCGCCCGATACAATGAGCAGTTCTTC. Its protein product is CASSPPLTSARYNEQFF.

There are many counts of this clonotype. The gene calls are TRBV9 and TRBJ2-1; D tentatively reads TRBD1 or TRBD2 (6 bases each). The CDR3 contains 16 residues. CDR1 SGDLS and CDR2 YYNGEE come from the germline V gene. Trimming left V 1 base short and J 3 bases short, with 14 bases between. The CDR3 DNA reads TGTGCCAGCAGCGTAACTGAGGGGGGAGGCTACAATGAGCAGTTCTTC. Translating gives CASSVTEGGGYNEQFF. The entire variable domain, with the rest obtained from reference TRBV9 and TRBJ2-1, is as follows: DSGVTQTPKHLITATGQRVTLRCSPRSGDLSVYWYQQSLDQGLQFLIQYYNGEERAKGNILERFSAQQFPDLHSELNLSSLELGDSALYFCASSVTEGGGYNEQFFGPGTRLTVL.

This clonotype occurred many times. The genes are TRBV29-1 and TRBJ2-3; D unclear. Trimming took 4 bases from V and 0 from J, leaving 14 bases between them. Germline V CDR1 and CDR2: SQVTM, ANQGSEA. CDR3 length equals 15 residues. The CDR3 here is CSVVMRSSSTDTQYF. The DNA for the CDR3 is TGCAGCGTTGTGATGAGGTCCAGTAGCACAGATACGCAGTATTTT.

This chain uses TRBV2 with TRBJ1-4; 10 nucleotides line up with TRBD1. Germline CDR1 and CDR2: SNHLY and FYNNEI. The V segment lost 4 bases and the J segment 8 bases; nucleotides outside the gene matches: 10. CDR3 size: 16 residues. The CDR3 DNA is TGTGCCAGCAGTGGGACAGGGGGGGGCCTCCGGGAAAAACTGTTTTTT. Amino acid sequence: CASSGTGGGLREKLFF. Based on the CDR3 plus reference TRBV2 and TRBJ1-4, the full variable domain is EPEVTQTPSHQVTQMGQEVILRCVPISNHLYFYWYRQILGQKVEFLVSFYNNEISEKSEIFDDQFSVERPDGSNFTLKIRSTKLEDSAMYFCASSGTGGGLREKLFFGSGTQLSVL.

There are many counts of this clonotype. The chain couples TRBV2 to TRBJ2-7; the match to TRBD2 covers 11 bases. CDR3 length: 16 residues. J was trimmed by 2 bases and V by 6 bases; bases with no gene match: 9. Germline CDR1 reads SNHLY; CDR2 reads FYNNEI. Here the CDR3 DNA reads TGTGCCAGCAGGGGGGCCCCGGGACTAGCGGCCTACGAGCAGTACTTC. Its translation is CASRGAPGLAAYEQYF.

This clonotype showed up many times. The chain recombines TRBV3-1 with TRBJ2-4, with D unclear. Germline V gives CDR1 LGHDT, CDR2 YNNKEL (reference sequence). CDR3 length: 12 amino acids. Trimming left V 3 bases short and J 2 bases short, with 2 bases between. This CDR3 reads CASSHPKNIQYF. Here the CDR3 DNA reads TGTGCCAGCAGCCACCCCAAAAACATTCAGTACTTC. Full variable domain (rest looked up from reference TRBV3-1 and TRBJ2-4): DTAVSQTPKYLVTQMGNDKSIKCEQNLGHDTMYWYKQDSKKFLKIMFSYNNKELIINETVPNRFSPKSPDKAHLNLHINSLELGDSAVYFCASSHPKNIQYFGAGTRLSVL.

This clonotype was seen at least ten times. V gene TRBV6-1 combines with J gene TRBJ2-5, with TRBD1 as a possible D gene (6 bases). The length of the CDR3 is 13 residues. The V end lost 8 bases, the J end lost 5 bases, and 15 bases lay between the germline ends. Per the germline V gene, CDR1 is MNHNS and CDR2 is SASEGT. CDR3 bases: TGTGCCAGCCTTAACGACAGGTTGGAGACCCAGTACTTC. Translation gives CASLNDRLETQYF.

The chain employs TRBV6-2 or TRBV6-3 and TRBJ2-3; maybe TRBD1 (5 bases). Trimming removed 7 bases from V and 3 bases from J, with 11 bases in between. The length of the CDR3 is 13 residues. CDR1 and CDR2 (germline): MNHEY, SVGEGT. CDR3 coding DNA: TGTGCCAGCATTCAGGGCCCGACAGATACGCAGTATTTT. It translates to CASIQGPTDTQYF.

This chain links TRBV20-1 with TRBJ2-7; 9 bases line up with TRBD2. This CDR3 is built from 16 residues. V lost 4 bases to trimming and J lost 5 bases; unmatched junction nucleotides: 15. Germline CDR1 is DFQATT and CDR2 is SNEGSKA (reference sequence). The CDR3 here is CSAKAFAGGGKHEQYF. CDR3 bases: TGCAGTGCTAAGGCTTTTGCGGGAGGGGGTAAGCACGAGCAGTACTTC.

The chain's CDR3 is CASSGTGADGNYGYTF. As DNA, the CDR3 is TGTGCCAGCAGCGGGACAGGGGCGGACGGCAACTATGGCTACACCTTC. The V and J genes are TRBV7-6 and TRBJ1-2, with 10 bases identical to TRBD1. The trim removed 5 bases at V and 2 bases at J, leaving 8 bases unmatched. Germline V gene data show CDR1 as SGHVS and CDR2 as FNYEAQ. This CDR3 contains 16 residues.

This clonotype was found once. V and J are TRBV5-4 and TRBJ1-4; weak D call: TRBD1 (6 bases). With 3 bases removed from V and 2 bases from J, the gap between germline ends came to 14 bases. The CDR3 runs 16 residues. The germline V gene encodes CDR1 SGHNT and CDR2 YYREEE (reference sequence). The CDR3 nucleotides are TGTGCCAGCAGCTCCACAGGGAAGGGGACTAATGAAAAACTGTTTTTT. It codes for CASSSTGKGTNEKLFF.

There are many counts of this clonotype. The CDR3 loop is CATVDSGLNNEQFF. The CDR3 DNA sequence: TGTGCCACCGTTGATAGCGGGCTTAACAATGAGCAGTTCTTC. The chain links TRBV6-2 or TRBV6-3 to TRBJ2-1; the match to TRBD2 covers 7 bases. The germline gives CDR1 MNHEY, CDR2 SVGEGT. J lost 5 bases, V lost 10 bases, and 11 bases had no gene match. The CDR3 has 14 residues.

This clonotype was counted ten times or more. This chain connects TRBV28 to TRBJ1-5; 10 bases line up with TRBD1. CDR1 is MDHEN, CDR2 SYDVKM, per germline. This CDR3 is built from 12 residues. J lost 6 bases, V lost 8 bases, and 1 base had no gene match. The CDR3 reads CASRTGGQPQHF. The CDR3, as DNA: TGTGCCAGCCGGACAGGGGGTCAGCCCCAGCATTTT.

This clonotype came up many times. This sequence joins TRBV19 and TRBJ2-5, with D possibly being TRBD1 (5 bases). The CDR3 spans 14 residues. Germline CDR1 is LNHDA and CDR2 is SQIVND (reference sequence). V dropped 5 bases and J dropped 5 bases, with 15 bases sitting between them. The CDR3 here is CASSAKWGGETQYF. CDR3 bases: TGTGCCAGTAGTGCGAAGTGGGGCGGCGAGACCCAGTACTTC.

This clonotype was seen a few times. The genes are TRBV3-1 and TRBJ1-3, with 8 bases lining up with TRBD1. The CDR3 spans 15 residues. The trim removed 4 bases at V and 4 bases at J, leaving 6 bases unmatched. Germline V lookup: CDR1 LGHDT, CDR2 YNNKEL (reference sequence). The DNA for the CDR3 is TGTGCCAGCAGCCTCCCGGACAGGGTGGGAAACACCATATATTTT. As protein: CASSLPDRVGNTIYF.

A few counts support this clonotype. This chain uses TRBV27 with TRBJ2-3, with D possibly being TRBD1 (6 bases). The CDR3 contains 14 residues. Germline assignment: CDR1 MNHEY and CDR2 SMNVEV (reference sequence). Trimming shortened V by 2 bases and J by 6 bases, and 12 bases separated the two germline ends. CDR3 region: CASSLDRPQDTQYF. The CDR3 DNA reads TGTGCCAGCAGTTTAGACAGGCCACAGGATACGCAGTATTTT.

In regard to this clonotype: A much bigger clone sits one base away, suggesting this may be a read error. The chain links TRBV18 to TRBJ2-3; D is possibly TRBD2 (5 bases). CDR1 and CDR2 from the germline V gene are KGHSH and LQKENI. The CDR3 consists of 17 residues. The V end lost 5 bases, the J end lost 0 bases, and 18 bases lay between the germline ends. The CDR3 DNA follows: TGTGCCAGCTCATCCGAGGGTTTCGGGCCGAGCACAGATACGCAGTATTTT. This translates into CASSSEGFGPSTDTQYF.

To note about this clonotype: An end of the junction does not agree with germline; a read error may underlie this. The rearrangement links TRBV20-1 to TRBJ2-1; 10 nucleotides match TRBD2. The CDR3 runs to 15 residues. Germline CDR1 DFQATT, CDR2 SNEGSKA (reference sequence). CDR3 in amino acids: CSARSSAGGYNEQLF. The CDR3 nucleotides are TGCAGTGCTAGATCCTCAGCGGGAGGGTACAATGAGCAGCTCTTC.

The rearrangement uses TRBV5-4 and TRBJ1-4; a weak D match, TRBD1 (6 bases). CDR1 is SGHNT and CDR2 is YYREEE in the germline V gene (reference sequence). V lost 1 base and J 8 bases, leaving 15 bases between the germline ends. This CDR3 contains 15 residues. The CDR3 sequence: CASSLMQGRQEKLFF. CDR3 sequence (DNA): TGTGCCAGCAGCTTGATGCAGGGGCGTCAGGAAAAACTGTTTTTT. Using reference TRBV5-4 and TRBJ1-4 for the parts outside the CDR3, the full variable domain is ETGVTQSPTHLIKTRGQQVTLRCSSQSGHNTVSWYQQALGQGPQFIFQYYREEENGRGNFPPRFSGLQFPNYSSELNVNALELDDSALYLCASSLMQGRQEKLFFGSGTQLSVL.

This chain uses TRBV7-2 with TRBJ2-5; tentatively, D is TRBD1 (6 bases). Deletions cut 1 base from V and 9 bases from J, with 12 bases between. This CDR3 has 13 residues. CDR1 and CDR2 from the germline V gene are SGHTA and FQGNSA. The DNA for the CDR3 is TGTGCCAGCAGCTTAGGATACAGGGTGGCCCAGTACTTC. This codes for CASSLGYRVAQYF.

The sample holds many counts of this clonotype. V and J are TRBV20-1 and TRBJ1-4, with no clear D. The germline gives CDR1 DFQATT, CDR2 SNEGSKA (reference sequence). The CDR3 length is 14 residues. V lost 3 bases and J 3 bases, leaving 11 bases between the germline ends. The CDR3 sequence: CSARTTKANEKLFF. CDR3 DNA sequence: TGCAGTGCTAGGACGACAAAGGCTAATGAAAAACTGTTTTTT.

This clonotype has ten or more counts. The chain employs TRBV3-1 and TRBJ2-5; D is ambiguous. The CDR3 contains 16 residues. The V gene's germline CDR1 is LGHDT and CDR2 YNNKEL (reference sequence). Trimming took off 1 base at V and 2 bases at J, with 14 bases between the two ends. The CDR3 DNA follows: TGTGCCAGCAGCCAAGGGAAAGCGATAAGGCAAGAGACCCAGTACTTC. It translates to CASSQGKAIRQETQYF.

This clonotype was observed at least ten times. The chain links TRBV28 to TRBJ1-1; D is perhaps TRBD1 (5 bases). Trimming left V 5 bases short and J 7 bases short, with 14 bases between. The germline gives CDR1 MDHEN, CDR2 SYDVKM. This CDR3 spans 13 amino acids. The CDR3 region has the DNA TGTGCCAGCAGTAACTCCGGACAAATTGAAGCTTTCTTT. Its protein product is CASSNSGQIEAFF.

This clonotype has a count of ten or more. V gene TRBV7-8 combines with J gene TRBJ2-7; 7 nucleotides line up with TRBD1. Germline V gene data show CDR1 as SGHVS and CDR2 as FQNEAQ. This CDR3 is built from 15 residues. V was pared by 0 bases and J by 6 bases, with 8 bases of the junction left unmatched. The CDR3 nucleotides are TGTGCCAGCAGCTTAGCGACAGGGAAGACGGGCGAGCAGTACTTC. Its protein product is CASSLATGKTGEQYF.

At least ten counts were recorded for this clonotype. This chain joins TRBV28 and TRBJ2-1, with 12 nucleotides matching TRBD1. This CDR3 is 17 amino acids long. Germline lookup yields CDR1 MDHEN and CDR2 SYDVKM. V trimming: 2 bases; J trimming: 8 bases; junction bases outside the gene matches: 10. Written as DNA, the CDR3 is TGTGCCAGCAGTTTAGGTGGGACAGGGGGCGAATTGGATGAGCAGTTCTTC. Its protein is CASSLGGTGGELDEQFF.